The 3 T cell receptor beta chains given below trace back to one sample, sequenced in a study of CD4 T cells in relation to SARS-CoV-2 and coronaviruses. CD4+ T cells from unexposed donors were obtained before the COVID-19 pandemic (2011-2018). CD4+ T cells were isolated from the cells after 10 days of culture. Clones were read by immunoSEQ multiplex PCR, and TCRdb kept only the in-frame ones, dropping some. In the table there are 28,000 or so clones, around three quarters of which are singletons. For these TCRs, the target antigens are not known. Sequencing input: CD4+ T cells from PBMCs, cultured in vitro. The source of these receptors is a human donor in good health.

The V gene is TRBV12-3 or TRBV12-4, the J gene TRBJ1-6; D remains unclear. Trimming shortened V by 3 bases and J by 8 bases, and 8 bases separated the two germline ends. The CDR3 totals 13 residues. CDR3 nucleotides: TGTGCCAGCAGTTTTCAGGCCGATTCACCCCTCCACTTT. This translates into CASSFQADSPLHF.

The gene calls are TRBV5-1 and TRBJ1-3; D gene ambiguous. V lost 0 bases to trimming and J lost 1 base, with 5 bases between them. This CDR3 has 14 residues. Germline assignment: CDR1 SGHRS and CDR2 YFSETQ. The CDR3 loop reads CASSLDFSGNTIYF. The CDR3, as DNA: TGCGCCAGCAGCTTGGACTTTTCTGGAAACACCATATATTTT.

This rearrangement joins TRBV5-6 to TRBJ2-1; no clear D. The V end lost 3 bases, the J end lost 4 bases, and 2 bases lay between the germline ends. CDR1 is SGHDT, CDR2 YYEEEE, per germline. The CDR3 extends over 11 amino acids. This CDR3 reads CASSSYNEQFF. The CDR3 DNA sequence: TGTGCCAGCAGCTCATACAATGAGCAGTTCTTC.